The 27 T cell receptor beta chains below come from one sample, sequenced in a study of T cell changes during pregnancy in multiple sclerosis. Sequencing used immunoSEQ multiplex PCR; TCRdb keeps in-frame clones, though not all of them. The sample carries tens of thousands of clones, roughly 94% recorded once. This specimen consisted of peripheral blood, obtained in the third trimester of pregnancy. These receptors were obtained from a female donor with multiple sclerosis, enrolled in a pregnancy study.

The chain employs TRBV30 and TRBJ2-7; TRBD2 might be the D (7 bases). Trimming removed 2 bases from V and 2 bases from J, with 13 bases in between. Germline V lookup: CDR1 GTSNPN, CDR2 SVGIG (reference sequence). The length of the CDR3 is 14 residues. The CDR3 DNA reads as TGTGCCTGGAGTAGGGGGGGCTCCGCCTACGAGCAGTACTTC. Its protein product is CAWSRGGSAYEQYF.

CDR3 sequence: CASSVGLSQTGEQFF. CDR3 nucleotide sequence: TGTGCCAGCAGCGTCGGACTTTCCCAAACGGGTGAGCAGTTCTTC. This rearrangement joins TRBV9 to TRBJ2-1; D may be TRBD2 (5 bases). This CDR3 is 15 amino acids long. Germline CDR1 and CDR2: SGDLS and YYNGEE. V shed 2 bases and J shed 9 bases, with 18 bases lying between them.

This clone was found once. The chain links TRBV7-9 to TRBJ1-1; D uncertain. Germline CDR1 and CDR2: SEHNR and FQNEAQ (reference sequence). CDR3 length: 14 amino acids. Trimming stripped 3 bases from V and 5 bases from J, with 13 bases between. CDR3 in amino acids: CASSFDASGTEAFF. For the CDR3, the DNA is TGTGCCAGCAGCTTTGACGCATCCGGGACTGAAGCTTTCTTT. Full variable domain (remainder filled in from reference TRBV7-9 and TRBJ1-1): DTGVSQNPRHKITKRGQNVTFRCDPISEHNRLYWYRQTLGQGPEFLTYFQNEAQLEKSRLLSDRFSAERPKGSFSTLEIQRTEQGDSAMYLCASSFDASGTEAFFGQGTRLTVV.

V and J are TRBV19 and TRBJ1-1; 11 bases fit TRBD1. CDR1 and CDR2 (germline): LNHDA, SQIVND (reference sequence). The CDR3 runs to 14 residues. Trimming cost V 2 bases and J 7 bases; bases outside gene matches: 3. CDR3 in amino acids: CASSILGTGGEAFF. In DNA form, the CDR3 reads TGTGCCAGTAGTATACTCGGGACAGGGGGTGAAGCTTTCTTT.

This chain joins TRBV9 and TRBJ1-2, with a weak D call TRBD1 (6 bases). Looked up from germline, CDR1 is SGDLS and CDR2 is YYNGEE. This CDR3 is 15 amino acids long. The V end lost 3 bases, the J end lost 2 bases, and 14 bases lay between the germline ends. This CDR3 is CASSATAGANYGYTF. The CDR3 DNA sequence: TGTGCCAGCAGCGCCACTGCGGGGGCAAACTATGGCTACACCTTC.

This chain connects TRBV7-2 to TRBJ2-3; the D is unclear. The germline V and J ends were trimmed by 5 bases and 3 bases, with 6 bases remaining between them. This CDR3 is 12 amino acids long. Germline V gene lookup returns CDR1 SGHTA and CDR2 FQGNSA. This CDR3 reads CASSPPTDTQYF. DNA of the CDR3: TGTGCCAGCAGCCCCCCGACAGATACGCAGTATTTT.

Turning to this clone: The junction departs from the called germline gene at one end, perhaps through a read error. The V call is TRBV2, the J call TRBJ1-1; TRBD1 agrees at 7 bases. CDR1 is SNHLY, CDR2 FYNNEI, per germline. CDR3 length equals 15 residues. The CDR3 DNA sequence: TGTCCCAGTGGGTCTCCGGGACAGAGGAACACTGAAGCTTTCTTT. Residues: CPSGSPGQRNTEAFF. Full variable domain (remainder filled in from reference TRBV2 and TRBJ1-1): EPEVTQTPSHQVTQMGQEVILRCVPISNHLYFYWYRQILGQKVEFLVSFYNNEISEKSEIFDDQFSVERPDGSNFTLKIRSTKLEDSAMYFCPSGSPGQRNTEAFFGQGTRLTVV.

J is TRBJ2-3 and V is TRBV7-9, with 10 bases that match TRBD2. CDR1 is SEHNR and CDR2 is FQNEAQ in the germline V gene (reference sequence). J gave up 2 bases and V 6 bases, and 5 bases lay outside the gene matches. There are 15 residues in the CDR3. CDR3 residues: CASRPGLADTDTQYF. The CDR3 nucleotides are TGTGCCAGCAGGCCAGGACTAGCGGACACAGATACGCAGTATTTT.

The gene calls are TRBV4-1 and TRBJ2-1; 9 positions match TRBD1. Germline lookup yields CDR1 MGHRA and CDR2 YSYEKL. The CDR3 is 15 amino acids. J gave up 5 bases and V 3 bases, and 5 bases lay outside the gene matches. The CDR3 sequence is CASSQPGTGNNEQFF. Written as DNA, the CDR3 is TGCGCCAGCAGCCAGCCCGGGACAGGGAACAATGAGCAGTTCTTC.

The J gene is TRBJ1-4, the V gene TRBV4-1; the D is unclear. Trimming took off 1 base at V and 0 bases at J, with 6 bases between the two ends. Germline-derived CDR1 and CDR2 are MGHRA and YSYEKL. The CDR3 is made up of 15 amino acids. The DNA of the CDR3 is TGCGCCAGCAGCCAAGGGAGCCCAACTAATGAAAAACTGTTTTTT. This translates into CASSQGSPTNEKLFF.

The chain carries TRBV6-5 and TRBJ2-1; 13 nucleotides line up with TRBD2. Germline V CDR1 and CDR2: MNHEY, SVGAGI. V shed 2 bases, J shed 6 bases, and the junction held 4 bases outside the gene matches. The CDR3 length is 16 residues. The CDR3 region has the DNA TGTGCCAGCAGTTACCGGACTAGCGGGGGCTTCAATGAGCAGTTCTTC. Translated: CASSYRTSGGFNEQFF.

The chain uses TRBV30 and TRBJ2-3, with D unclear. Germline V gives CDR1 GTSNPN, CDR2 SVGIG (reference sequence). The CDR3 has 12 residues. The V end lost 3 bases, the J end lost 4 bases, and 8 bases lay between the germline ends. CDR3 bases: TGTGCCTGGAGCCCCTCCCCAGATACGCAGTATTTT. It encodes CAWSPSPDTQYF.

The chain combines TRBV6-5 with TRBJ1-1; TRBD1 aligns across 7 bases. The CDR3 extends over 14 amino acids. The V and J ends lost 7 bases and 3 bases, in that order; junction bases with no gene match: 8. The V gene's germline CDR1 is MNHEY and CDR2 SVGAGI. CDR3: CASIPGQGDTEAFF. CDR3 bases: TGTGCCAGCATTCCAGGGCAGGGGGACACTGAAGCTTTCTTT.

This clone is a singleton in its sample. The rearrangement links TRBV7-9 to TRBJ2-7; D gene uncertain. The CDR3 loop spans 11 amino acids. Per the germline V gene, CDR1 is SEHNR and CDR2 is FQNEAQ (reference sequence). V lost 6 bases, J lost 4 bases, and 7 bases lay in between. The CDR3 DNA reads as TGTGCCAGCAGTTCCATTTACGAGCAGTACTTC. This translates into CASSSIYEQYF.

The V call is TRBV6-9, the J call TRBJ1-2; 9 bases line up with TRBD1. In germline, CDR1 is MNHGY, CDR2 SVAAGI. This CDR3 contains 15 residues. V trimming: 4 bases; J trimming: 3 bases; junction bases outside the gene matches: 6. The CDR3 DNA reads as TGTGCCAGCAGTTTGAGGGACAGGGAAGACTATGGCTACACCTTC. Protein: CASSLRDREDYGYTF.

The J gene is TRBJ1-2, the V gene TRBV4-1; D is perhaps TRBD1 (6 bases). The V and J ends lost 1 base and 4 bases respectively, with 10 bases between them. This CDR3 has 14 residues. CDR1 is MGHRA, CDR2 YSYEKL, per germline. CDR3 region: CASSQVTGPYGYTF. The CDR3 DNA sequence: TGCGCCAGCAGCCAAGTCACAGGGCCCTATGGCTACACCTTC.

J is TRBJ2-3 and V is TRBV27; a weak D match, TRBD2 (5 bases). The germline CDR1 and CDR2 sequences are MNHEY and SMNVEV (reference sequence). The CDR3 consists of 15 residues. The V gene lost 0 bases and the J gene lost 2 bases, with 9 bases spanning the gap. The CDR3 DNA is TGTGCCAGCAGTTTATCCCGACTAAACACAGATACGCAGTATTTT. Its protein product is CASSLSRLNTDTQYF.

This chain joins TRBV7-3 and TRBJ1-2; TRBD1 is a possible D gene (5 bases). The CDR3 length is 14 residues. Per the germline V gene, CDR1 is SGHTA and CDR2 is FQGTGA. V lost 6 bases to trimming and J lost 7 bases, with 18 bases between them. The DNA of the CDR3 is TGTGCCAGCAGTTTGGGGGGAGGGGAGAGTGGCTACACCTTC. As protein: CASSLGGGESGYTF.

This rearrangement joins TRBV19 to TRBJ1-1; 11 bases agree with TRBD1. Germline CDR1 and CDR2: LNHDA and SQIVND (reference sequence). J lost 0 bases, V lost 2 bases, and 2 bases had no gene match. This CDR3 has 16 amino acids. The CDR3: CASSIRTGGLNTEAFF. DNA for the CDR3: TGTGCCAGTAGTATAAGGACAGGGGGCCTGAACACTGAAGCTTTCTTT.

The chain combines TRBV10-3 with TRBJ2-3; 9 bases match TRBD1. Germline-derived CDR1 and CDR2 are ENHRY and SYGVKD. V shed 7 bases, J shed 4 bases, and the junction held 18 bases outside the gene matches. This CDR3 has 18 amino acids. The CDR3 bases are TGTGCCATCAAGGTCATAGCTTCCCCGGGACAGGGATCAGATACGCAGTATTTT. It codes for CAIKVIASPGQGSDTQYF.

The chain is built from TRBV5-6 and TRBJ1-1; D is uncertain. CDR1 and CDR2 from the germline V gene are SGHDT and YYEEEE. With 2 bases removed from V and 3 bases from J, the gap between germline ends came to 20 bases. CDR3 length: 17 amino acids. The CDR3 region has the DNA TGTGCCAGCAGCTTTATCTCTCTCTGGGAGCGGGACACTGAAGCTTTCTTT. Protein product: CASSFISLWERDTEAFF.

V is TRBV28 and J is TRBJ2-5; D remains unclear. This CDR3 is built from 14 residues. The V and J ends lost 6 bases and 5 bases respectively, with 16 bases between them. Germline V gene sequence: CDR1 MDHEN, CDR2 SYDVKM. The CDR3 sequence: CASSLSAEVETQYF. CDR3 nucleotides: TGTGCCAGCAGCCTGTCCGCAGAAGTGGAGACCCAGTACTTC.

The V gene is TRBV21-1, the J gene TRBJ2-5; TRBD1 is the table's D call and was not checked against the DNA. TRBV21-1 is given as a pseudogene. The CDR3 length is 18 residues. The CDR3 here is CASRKKEAAGGSEETQYF. Here the CDR3 DNA reads TGTGCCAGCAGAAAAAAGGAGGCGGCAGGGGGGTCGGAAGAGACCCAGTACTTC.

CDR3 DNA sequence: TGTGCCAGCAGCTTGAGGGGCGACTATGGCTACACCTTC. Translating gives CASSLRGDYGYTF. This chain links TRBV5-4 with TRBJ1-2; D might be TRBD1 (5 bases). The germline V gene has CDR1 SGHNT and CDR2 YYREEE (reference sequence). The V end lost 1 base, the J end lost 3 bases, and 7 bases lay between the germline ends. The CDR3 contains 13 residues.

The chain is built from TRBV14 and TRBJ2-2; D not certain. CDR1 and CDR2 (germline): SGHDN, FVKESK. V was pared by 4 bases and J by 5 bases, with 8 bases between. The CDR3 totals 13 residues. For the CDR3, the DNA is TGTGCCAGCAGCCCTCGGGTAACCGGGGAGCTGTTTTTT. This gives the protein CASSPRVTGELFF.

The chain joins TRBV10-3 to TRBJ2-3, with D possibly being TRBD2 (5 bases). Trimming removed 10 bases at V and 2 bases at J, with 13 bases between. The germline gives CDR1 ENHRY, CDR2 SYGVKD. The CDR3 is 13 amino acids. The CDR3 region has the DNA TGTGCCACCAAAGAGGACTCCACAGATACGCAGTATTTT. Protein product: CATKEDSTDTQYF.

The chain recombines TRBV7-2 with TRBJ1-5; possible D gene TRBD1, 6 bases. The V and J ends lost 4 bases and 5 bases respectively, with 15 bases between them. The germline gives CDR1 SGHTA, CDR2 FQGNSA. This CDR3 spans 15 amino acids. CDR3 sequence reads: CASSSLGGLDQPQHF. The CDR3 DNA reads TGTGCCAGCAGCTCCCTCGGGGGGCTGGATCAGCCCCAGCATTTT.